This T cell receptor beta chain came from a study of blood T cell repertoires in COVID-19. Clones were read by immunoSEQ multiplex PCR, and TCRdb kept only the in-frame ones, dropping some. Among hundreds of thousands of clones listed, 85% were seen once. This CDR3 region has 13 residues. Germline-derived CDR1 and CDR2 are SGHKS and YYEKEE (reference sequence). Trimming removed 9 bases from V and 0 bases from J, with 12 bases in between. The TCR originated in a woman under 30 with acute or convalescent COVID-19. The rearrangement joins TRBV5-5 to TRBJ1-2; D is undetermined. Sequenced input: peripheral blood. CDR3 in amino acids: CATSIWPNYGYTF. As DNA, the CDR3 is TGTGCCACCTCAATCTGGCCTAACTATGGCTACACCTTC.